Given below is one T cell receptor beta chain in context. The record originates from a study of shared clonotypes between healthy human individuals. This CDR3 comprises 15 residues. Germline V CDR1 and CDR2: LNHNV, YYDKDF (reference sequence). Trimming cost V 3 bases and J 1 base, with 12 bases left between them. The assay was immunoSEQ multiplex PCR, and TCRdb's table has in-frame clones only and misses some. The sample has fewer than 600,000 clones, 60% to 80% seen once. This TCR was recovered from a woman in her thirties or forties in good health. Some clones in this sample may be carry-over from other donors' samples. What was sequenced was PBMCs. The chain has TRBV15 and TRBJ1-1; a weak D match, TRBD1 (6 bases). The CDR3 DNA sequence: TGTGCCACCAGCAGGGGGGGACAAACGAACACTGAAGCTTTCTTT. Protein product: CATSRGGQTNTEAFF.